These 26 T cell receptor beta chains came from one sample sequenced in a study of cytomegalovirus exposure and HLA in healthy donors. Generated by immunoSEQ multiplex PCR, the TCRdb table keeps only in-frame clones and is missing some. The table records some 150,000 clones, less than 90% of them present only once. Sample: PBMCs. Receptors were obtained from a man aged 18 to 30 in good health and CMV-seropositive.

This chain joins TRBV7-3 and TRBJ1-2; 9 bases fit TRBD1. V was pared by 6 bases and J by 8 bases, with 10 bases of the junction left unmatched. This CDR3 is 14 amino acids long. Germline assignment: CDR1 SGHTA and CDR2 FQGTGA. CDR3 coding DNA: TGTGCCAGCAGTCCCGGACAGGGGACGGACGGCTACACCTTC. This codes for CASSPGQGTDGYTF.

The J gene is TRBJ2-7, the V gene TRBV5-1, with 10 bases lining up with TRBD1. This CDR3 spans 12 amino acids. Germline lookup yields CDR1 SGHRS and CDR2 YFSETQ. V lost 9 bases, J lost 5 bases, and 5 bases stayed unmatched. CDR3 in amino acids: CATWDRGHEQYF. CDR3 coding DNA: TGCGCCACCTGGGACAGGGGCCACGAGCAGTACTTC.

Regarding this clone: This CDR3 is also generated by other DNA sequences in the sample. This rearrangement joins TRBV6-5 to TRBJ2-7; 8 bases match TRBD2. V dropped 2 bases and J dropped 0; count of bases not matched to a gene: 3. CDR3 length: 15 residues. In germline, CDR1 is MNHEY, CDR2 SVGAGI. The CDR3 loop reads CASSYAGGGSYEQYF. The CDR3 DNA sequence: TGTGCCAGCAGTTACGCCGGGGGGGGCTCCTACGAGCAGTACTTC.

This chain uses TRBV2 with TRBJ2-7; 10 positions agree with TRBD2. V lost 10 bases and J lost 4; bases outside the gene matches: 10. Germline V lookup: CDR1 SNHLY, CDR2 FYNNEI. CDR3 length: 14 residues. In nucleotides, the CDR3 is TGTGCCACCTACCTAGCGGGAGTCGGATACGAGCAGTACTTC. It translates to CATYLAGVGYEQYF.

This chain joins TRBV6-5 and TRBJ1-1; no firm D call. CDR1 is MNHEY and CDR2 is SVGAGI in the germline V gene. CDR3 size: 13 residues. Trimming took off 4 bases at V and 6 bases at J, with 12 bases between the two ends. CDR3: CASSSNRRAEAFF. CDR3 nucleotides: TGTGCCAGCAGTTCCAACCGGAGGGCTGAAGCTTTCTTT.

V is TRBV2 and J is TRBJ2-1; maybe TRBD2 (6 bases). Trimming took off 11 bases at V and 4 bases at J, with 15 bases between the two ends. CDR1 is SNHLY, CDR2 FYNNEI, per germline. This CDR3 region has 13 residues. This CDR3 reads CAARGGTYNEQFF. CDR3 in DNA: TGTGCCGCTCGGGGCGGGACTTACAATGAGCAGTTCTTC.

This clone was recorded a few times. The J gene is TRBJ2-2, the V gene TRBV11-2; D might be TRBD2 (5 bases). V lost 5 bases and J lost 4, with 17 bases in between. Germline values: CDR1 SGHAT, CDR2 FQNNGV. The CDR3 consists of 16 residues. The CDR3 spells CASSHTQDGGTGELFF. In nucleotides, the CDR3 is TGTGCCAGCAGCCATACTCAGGACGGAGGCACCGGGGAGCTGTTTTTT.

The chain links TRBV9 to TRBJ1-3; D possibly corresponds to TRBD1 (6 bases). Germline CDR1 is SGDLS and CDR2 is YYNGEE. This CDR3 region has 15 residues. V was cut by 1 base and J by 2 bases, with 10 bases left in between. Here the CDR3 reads CASSVQGLAGNTIYF. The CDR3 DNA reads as TGTGCCAGCAGCGTACAGGGGTTGGCTGGAAACACCATATATTTT. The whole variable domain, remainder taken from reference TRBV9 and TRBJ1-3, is DSGVTQTPKHLITATGQRVTLRCSPRSGDLSVYWYQQSLDQGLQFLIQYYNGEERAKGNILERFSAQQFPDLHSELNLSSLELGDSALYFCASSVQGLAGNTIYFGEGSWLTVV.

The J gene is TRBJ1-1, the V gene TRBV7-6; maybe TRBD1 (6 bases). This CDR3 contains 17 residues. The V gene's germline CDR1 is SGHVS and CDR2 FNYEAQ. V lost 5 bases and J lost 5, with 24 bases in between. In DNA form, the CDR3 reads TGTGCCAGCAGCCCCGCCCCAGGGGATCCCCAGTGGACTGAAGCTTTCTTT. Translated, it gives CASSPAPGDPQWTEAFF.

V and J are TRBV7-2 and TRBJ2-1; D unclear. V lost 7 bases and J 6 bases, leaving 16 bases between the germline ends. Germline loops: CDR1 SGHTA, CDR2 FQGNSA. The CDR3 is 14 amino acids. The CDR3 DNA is TGTGCCAGCAAGCTACCCGTAGAAACCAATGAGCAGTTCTTC. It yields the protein CASKLPVETNEQFF.

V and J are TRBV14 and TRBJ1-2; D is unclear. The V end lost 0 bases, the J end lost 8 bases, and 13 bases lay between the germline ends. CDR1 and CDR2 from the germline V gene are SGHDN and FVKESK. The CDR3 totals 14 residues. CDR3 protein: CASSQERVGGGYTF. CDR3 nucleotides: TGTGCCAGCAGCCAAGAGAGGGTAGGAGGGGGCTACACCTTC.

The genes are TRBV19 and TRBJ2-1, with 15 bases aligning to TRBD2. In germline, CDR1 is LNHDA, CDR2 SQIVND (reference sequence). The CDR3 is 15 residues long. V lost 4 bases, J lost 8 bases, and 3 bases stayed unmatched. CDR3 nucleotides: TGTGCCAGTAGTAGATGGACTAGCGGGAGGGATGAGCAGTTCTTC. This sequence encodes CASSRWTSGRDEQFF. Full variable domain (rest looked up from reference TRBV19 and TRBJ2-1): DGGITQSPKYLFRKEGQNVTLSCEQNLNHDAMYWYRQDPGQGLRLIYYSQIVNDFQKGDIAEGYSVSREKKESFPLTVTSAQKNPTAFYLCASSRWTSGRDEQFFGPGTRLTVL.

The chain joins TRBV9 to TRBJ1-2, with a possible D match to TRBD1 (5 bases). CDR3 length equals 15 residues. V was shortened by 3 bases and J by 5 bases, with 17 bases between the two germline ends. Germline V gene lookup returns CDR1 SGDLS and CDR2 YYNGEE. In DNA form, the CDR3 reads TGTGCCAGCAGCGAAGGACCGGGGGTGGGATATGGCTACACCTTC. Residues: CASSEGPGVGYGYTF.

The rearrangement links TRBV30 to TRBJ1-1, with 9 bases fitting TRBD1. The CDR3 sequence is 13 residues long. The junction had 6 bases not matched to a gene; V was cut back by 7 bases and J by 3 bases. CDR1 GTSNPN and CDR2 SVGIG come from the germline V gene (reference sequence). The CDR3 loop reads CASTDRGDTEAFF. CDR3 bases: TGTGCCTCAACGGACAGGGGAGACACTGAAGCTTTCTTT.

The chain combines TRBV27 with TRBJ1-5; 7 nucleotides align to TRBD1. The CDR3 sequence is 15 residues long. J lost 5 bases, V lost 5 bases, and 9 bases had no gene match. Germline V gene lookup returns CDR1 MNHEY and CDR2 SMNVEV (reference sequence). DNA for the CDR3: TGTGCCAGCAGTCCCTCGGGACAGCCTCATCAGCCCCAGCATTTT. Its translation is CASSPSGQPHQPQHF.

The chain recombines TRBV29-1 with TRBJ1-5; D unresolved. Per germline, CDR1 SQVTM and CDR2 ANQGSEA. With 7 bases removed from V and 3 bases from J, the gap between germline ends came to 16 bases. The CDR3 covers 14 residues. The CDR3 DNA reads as TGCAGCGCGAAAGAGGGTACTCACAATCAGCCCCAGCATTTT. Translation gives CSAKEGTHNQPQHF.

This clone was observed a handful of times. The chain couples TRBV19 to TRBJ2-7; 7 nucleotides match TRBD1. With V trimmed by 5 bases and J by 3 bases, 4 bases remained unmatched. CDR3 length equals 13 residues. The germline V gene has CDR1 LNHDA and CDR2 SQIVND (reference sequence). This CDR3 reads CASSLGTDYEQYF. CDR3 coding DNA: TGTGCCAGTAGTCTCGGGACAGACTACGAGCAGTACTTC.

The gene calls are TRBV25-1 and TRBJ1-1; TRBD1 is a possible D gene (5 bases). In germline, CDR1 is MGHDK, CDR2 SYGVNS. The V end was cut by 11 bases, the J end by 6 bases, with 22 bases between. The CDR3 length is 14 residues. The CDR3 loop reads CASGRAGRLAEAFF. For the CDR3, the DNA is TGTGCCTCGGGCCGAGCAGGGAGGTTGGCTGAAGCTTTCTTT.

The CDR3 region is CASSAQGGRGETQYF. DNA for the CDR3: TGCGCCAGCAGCGCCCAGGGGGGACGCGGAGAGACCCAGTACTTC. The gene calls are TRBV5-1 and TRBJ2-5; TRBD1 is a possible D gene (7 bases). This CDR3 region has 15 residues. Trimming took off 4 bases at V and 4 bases at J, with 17 bases between the two ends. Germline assignment: CDR1 SGHRS and CDR2 YFSETQ.

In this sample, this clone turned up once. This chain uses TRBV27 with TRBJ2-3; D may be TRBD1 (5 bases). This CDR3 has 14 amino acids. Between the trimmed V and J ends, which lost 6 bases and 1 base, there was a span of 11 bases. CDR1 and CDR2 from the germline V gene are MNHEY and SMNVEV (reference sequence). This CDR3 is CASSKGAGTDTQYF. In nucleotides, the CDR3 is TGTGCCAGCAGCAAAGGGGCTGGCACAGATACGCAGTATTTT.

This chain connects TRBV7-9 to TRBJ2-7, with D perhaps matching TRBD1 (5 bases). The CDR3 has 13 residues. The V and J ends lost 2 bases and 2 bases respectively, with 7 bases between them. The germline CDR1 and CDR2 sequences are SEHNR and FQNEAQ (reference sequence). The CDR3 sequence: CASSLRGPYEQYF. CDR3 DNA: TGTGCCAGCAGCTTAAGGGGTCCCTACGAGCAGTACTTC.

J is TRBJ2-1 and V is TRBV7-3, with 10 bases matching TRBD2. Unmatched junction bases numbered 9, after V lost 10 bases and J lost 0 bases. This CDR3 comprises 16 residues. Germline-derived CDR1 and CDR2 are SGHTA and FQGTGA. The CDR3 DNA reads TGTGCCAAACATCATAGCGGGAGGAGCTCCTACAATGAGCAGTTCTTC. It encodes CAKHHSGRSSYNEQFF.

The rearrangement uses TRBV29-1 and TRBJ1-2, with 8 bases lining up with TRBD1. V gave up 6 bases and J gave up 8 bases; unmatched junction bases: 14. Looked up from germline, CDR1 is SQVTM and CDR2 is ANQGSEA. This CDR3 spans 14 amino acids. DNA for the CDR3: TGCAGCGTCGCTGGACAGGGACAAGCTAGAGGCTACACCTTC. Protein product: CSVAGQGQARGYTF.

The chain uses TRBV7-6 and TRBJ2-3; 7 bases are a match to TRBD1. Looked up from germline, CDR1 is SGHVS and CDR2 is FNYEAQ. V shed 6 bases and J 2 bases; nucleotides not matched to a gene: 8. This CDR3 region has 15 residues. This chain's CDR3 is CASSSWGQTTDTQYF. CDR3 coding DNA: TGTGCCAGCAGTTCCTGGGGACAGACCACAGATACGCAGTATTTT.

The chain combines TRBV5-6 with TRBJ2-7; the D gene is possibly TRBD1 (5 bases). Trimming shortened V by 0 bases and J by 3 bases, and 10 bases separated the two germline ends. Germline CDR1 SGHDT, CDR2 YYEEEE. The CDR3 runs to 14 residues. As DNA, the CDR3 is TGTGCCAGCAGCTTGGGGGGCGACTTCTACGAGCAGTACTTC. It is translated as CASSLGGDFYEQYF.

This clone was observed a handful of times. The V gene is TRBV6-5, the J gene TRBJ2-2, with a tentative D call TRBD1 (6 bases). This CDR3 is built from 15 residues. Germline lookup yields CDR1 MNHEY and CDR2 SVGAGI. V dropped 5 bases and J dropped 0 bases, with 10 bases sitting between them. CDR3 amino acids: CASSIGTTNTGELFF. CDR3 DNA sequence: TGTGCCAGCAGTATCGGGACAACGAACACCGGGGAGCTGTTTTTT.